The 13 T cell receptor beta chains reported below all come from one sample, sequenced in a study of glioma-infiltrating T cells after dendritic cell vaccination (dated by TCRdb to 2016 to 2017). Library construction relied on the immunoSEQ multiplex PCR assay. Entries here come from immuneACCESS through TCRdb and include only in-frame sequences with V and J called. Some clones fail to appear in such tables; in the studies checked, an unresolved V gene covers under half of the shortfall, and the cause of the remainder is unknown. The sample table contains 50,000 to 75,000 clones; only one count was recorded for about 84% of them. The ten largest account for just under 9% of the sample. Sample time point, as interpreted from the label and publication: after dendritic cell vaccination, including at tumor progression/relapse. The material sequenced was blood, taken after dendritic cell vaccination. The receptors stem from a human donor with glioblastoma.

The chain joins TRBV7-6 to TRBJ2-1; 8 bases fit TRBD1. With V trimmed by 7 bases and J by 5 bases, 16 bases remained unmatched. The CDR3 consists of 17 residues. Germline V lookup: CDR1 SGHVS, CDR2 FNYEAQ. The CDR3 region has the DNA TGTGCCAGCACCCGAAGCGGACAGGGTCGTGGCCACAATGAGCAGTTCTTC. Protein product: CASTRSGQGRGHNEQFF.

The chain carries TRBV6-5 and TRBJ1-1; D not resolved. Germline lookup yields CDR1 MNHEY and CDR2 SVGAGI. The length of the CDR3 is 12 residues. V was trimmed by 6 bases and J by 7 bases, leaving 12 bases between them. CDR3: CASRGDMSEAFF. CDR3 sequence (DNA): TGTGCCAGCAGGGGAGACATGAGTGAAGCTTTCTTT.

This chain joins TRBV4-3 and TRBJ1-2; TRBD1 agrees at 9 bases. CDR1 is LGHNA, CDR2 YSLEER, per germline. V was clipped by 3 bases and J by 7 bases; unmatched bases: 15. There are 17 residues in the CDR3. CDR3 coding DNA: TGCGCCAGCAGCCAGGGAACCGGGACAGGGTTAAGTATTGGCTACACCTTC. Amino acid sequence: CASSQGTGTGLSIGYTF.

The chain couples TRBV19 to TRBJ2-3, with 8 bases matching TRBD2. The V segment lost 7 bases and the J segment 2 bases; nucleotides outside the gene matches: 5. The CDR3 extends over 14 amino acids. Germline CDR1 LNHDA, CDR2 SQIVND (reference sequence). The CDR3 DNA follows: TGTGCCAGTAACAGCGGGGGTTCCACAGATACGCAGTATTTT. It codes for CASNSGGSTDTQYF.

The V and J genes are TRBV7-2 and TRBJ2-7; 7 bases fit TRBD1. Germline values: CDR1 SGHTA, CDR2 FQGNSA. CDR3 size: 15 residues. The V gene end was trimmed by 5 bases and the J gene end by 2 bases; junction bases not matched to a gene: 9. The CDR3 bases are TGTGCCAGCAGCCCCGGACAGGTCCCACCCTACGAGCAGTACTTC. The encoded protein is CASSPGQVPPYEQYF.

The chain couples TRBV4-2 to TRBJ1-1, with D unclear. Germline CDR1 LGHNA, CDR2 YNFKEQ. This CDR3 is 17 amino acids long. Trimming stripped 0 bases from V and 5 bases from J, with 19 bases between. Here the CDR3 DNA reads TGTGCCAGCAGCCAAGATTACTTAGGCATTGGGGAGACTGAAGCTTTCTTT. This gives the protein CASSQDYLGIGETEAFF.

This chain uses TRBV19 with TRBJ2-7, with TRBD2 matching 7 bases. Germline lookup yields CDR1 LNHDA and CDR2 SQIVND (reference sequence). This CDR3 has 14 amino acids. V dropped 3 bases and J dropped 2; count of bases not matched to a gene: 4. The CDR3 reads CASSIGLGPYEQYF. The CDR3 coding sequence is TGTGCCAGTAGTATTGGACTAGGTCCCTACGAGCAGTACTTC.

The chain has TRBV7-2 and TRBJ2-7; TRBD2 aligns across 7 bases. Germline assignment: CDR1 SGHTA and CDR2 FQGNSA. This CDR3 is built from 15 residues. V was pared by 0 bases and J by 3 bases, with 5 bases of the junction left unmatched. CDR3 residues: CASSLAGTNHYEQYF. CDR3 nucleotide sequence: TGTGCCAGCAGCTTAGCGGGGACTAATCACTACGAGCAGTACTTC.

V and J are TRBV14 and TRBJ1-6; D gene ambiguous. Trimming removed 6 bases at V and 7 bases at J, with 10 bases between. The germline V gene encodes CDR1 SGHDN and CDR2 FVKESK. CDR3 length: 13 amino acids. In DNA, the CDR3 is TGTGCCAGCAGACGGGATCTCAATTCACCCCTCCACTTT. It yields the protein CASRRDLNSPLHF.

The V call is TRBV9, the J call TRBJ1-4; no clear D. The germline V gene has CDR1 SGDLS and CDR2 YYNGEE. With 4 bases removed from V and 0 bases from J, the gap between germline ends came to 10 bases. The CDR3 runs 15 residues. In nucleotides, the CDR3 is TGTGCCAGCAGCCCTCGCGGGGCAACTAATGAAAAACTGTTTTTT. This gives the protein CASSPRGATNEKLFF.

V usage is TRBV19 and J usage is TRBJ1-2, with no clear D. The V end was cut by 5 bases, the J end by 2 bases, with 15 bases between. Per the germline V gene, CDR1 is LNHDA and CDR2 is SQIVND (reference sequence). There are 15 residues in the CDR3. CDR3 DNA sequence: TGTGCCAGTAGTCCCCGGGAGAGAGAGAACTATGGCTACACCTTC. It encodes CASSPRERENYGYTF.

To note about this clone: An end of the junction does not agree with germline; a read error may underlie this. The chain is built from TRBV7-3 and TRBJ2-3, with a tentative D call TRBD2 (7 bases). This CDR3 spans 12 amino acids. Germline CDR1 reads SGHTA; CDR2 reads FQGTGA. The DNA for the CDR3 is TGTGCCAGCAGCTTTTTCGGGGGGCACAAGGATTTT. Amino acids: CASSFFGGHKDF.

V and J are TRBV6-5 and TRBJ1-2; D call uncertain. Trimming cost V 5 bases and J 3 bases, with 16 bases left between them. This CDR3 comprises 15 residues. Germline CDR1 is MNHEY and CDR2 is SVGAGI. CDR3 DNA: TGTGCCAGCAGTCCCCTGCCGGGATCGGACTATGGCTACACCTTC. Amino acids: CASSPLPGSDYGYTF.